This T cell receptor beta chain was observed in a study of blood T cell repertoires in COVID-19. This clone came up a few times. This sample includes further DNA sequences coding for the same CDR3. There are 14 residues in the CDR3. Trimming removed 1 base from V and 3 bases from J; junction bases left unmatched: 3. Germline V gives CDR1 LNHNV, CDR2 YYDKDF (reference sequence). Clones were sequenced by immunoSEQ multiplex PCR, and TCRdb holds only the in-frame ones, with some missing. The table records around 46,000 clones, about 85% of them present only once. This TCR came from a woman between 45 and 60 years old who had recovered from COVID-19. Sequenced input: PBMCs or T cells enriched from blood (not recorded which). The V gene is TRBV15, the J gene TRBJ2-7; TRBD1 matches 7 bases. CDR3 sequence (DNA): TGTGCCACCAGCAGAGGGACAGGAGGCTACGAGCAGTACTTC. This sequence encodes CATSRGTGGYEQYF.